This T cell receptor (beta chain) is from a study of response to subunit inactivated influenza vaccine. Broader study findings: Authors suggested each seasonal influenza vaccination recruits few new T cells.

The CDR3 sequence is 17 residues long. Germline loops: CDR1 LGHDT, CDR2 YNNKEL (reference sequence). The ends lost 4 bases at V and 3 bases at J; junction bases unmatched: 13. TCRdb re-called the RT-PCR reads with MiXCR, one entry per CDR3 protein. The table lists 650,000 to 800,000 distinct CDR3 sequences, approximately 14% of them singletons. As concerns this clonotype: Its antigen remains unknown.

The V call is TRBV3-1, the J call TRBJ2-5, with TRBD2 matching over 8 bases. The specimen comprised PBMCs from blood, sampled approximately 15 days before vaccination. The sequence was obtained from a man aged 45-60 years who received an inactivated influenza vaccine. The chain's CDR3 is CASSPTLAGTTKETQYF. CDR3 nucleotides: TGTGCCAGCAGCCCTACCTTAGCGGGAACGACAAAAGAGACCCAGTACTTC.